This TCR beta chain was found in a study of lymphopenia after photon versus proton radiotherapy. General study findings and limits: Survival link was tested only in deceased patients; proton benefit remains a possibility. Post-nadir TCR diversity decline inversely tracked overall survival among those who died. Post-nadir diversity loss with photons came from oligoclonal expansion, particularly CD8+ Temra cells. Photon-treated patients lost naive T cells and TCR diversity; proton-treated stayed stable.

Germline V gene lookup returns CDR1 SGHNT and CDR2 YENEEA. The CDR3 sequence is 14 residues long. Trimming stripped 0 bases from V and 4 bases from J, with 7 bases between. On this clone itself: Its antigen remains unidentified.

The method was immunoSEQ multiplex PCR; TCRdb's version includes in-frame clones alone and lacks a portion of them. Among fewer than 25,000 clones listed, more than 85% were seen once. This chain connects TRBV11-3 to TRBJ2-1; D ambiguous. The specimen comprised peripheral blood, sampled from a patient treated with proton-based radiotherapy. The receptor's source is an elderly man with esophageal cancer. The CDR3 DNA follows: TGTGCCAGCAGCTTAGATCCCACTTACAATGAGCAGTTCTTC. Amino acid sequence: CASSLDPTYNEQFF.